These 10 T cell receptor beta chains were all obtained from the same sample, sequenced in a study of monozygotic twins with inflammatory bowel disease. TCRdb reworked the 5' RACE reads into one entry per CDR3 protein, no DNA. The data include some 450,000 distinct CDR3 sequences; the top ten clones carry 2% to 3%. The sequenced sample consisted of blood. The receptor set was obtained from a human donor with ulcerative colitis or Crohn's disease, or a healthy co-twin of an affected twin (not recorded which).

The V and J genes are TRBV12-3 or TRBV12-4 and TRBJ2-5; the D gene TCRdb calls, TRBD2, cannot be checked with no DNA. CDR3 length: 15 residues. CDR3 in amino acids: CASSSESGLKETQYF.

This chain uses TRBV29-1 with TRBJ2-7; the TRBD1 assignment by TCRdb is unverifiable without DNA. The CDR3 runs to 12 residues. Germline lookup yields CDR1 SQVTM and CDR2 ANQGSEA. CDR3 in amino acids: CTARGEDYEQYF.

The chain recombines TRBV7-6 with TRBJ2-3; without DNA, the TCRdb call of TRBD2 cannot be checked. CDR3 size: 13 residues. The germline V gene encodes CDR1 SGHVS and CDR2 FNYEAQ. CDR3 region: CASSFGTSNTQYF. The variable domain in full, with the rest retrieved from reference TRBV7-6 and TRBJ2-3, is GAGVSQSPRYKVTKRGQDVALRCDPISGHVSLYWYRQALGQGPEFLTYFNYEAQQDKSGLPNDRFSAERPEGSISTLTIQRTEQRDSAMYRCASSFGTSNTQYFGPGTRLTVL.

This chain uses TRBV5-1 with TRBJ1-1. CDR1 and CDR2 (germline): SGHRS, YFSETQ. There are 15 residues in the CDR3. The CDR3 here is CASSQSRLVDTEAFF.

The V and J genes are TRBV19 and TRBJ2-1; TCRdb outputs TRBD2, but without DNA this stays unchecked. CDR1 is LNHDA, CDR2 SQIVND, per germline (reference sequence). The CDR3 runs to 17 residues. This chain's CDR3 is CASSSHKASGRVDEQFF. The full variable domain, with the rest looked up from reference TRBV19 and TRBJ2-1, is DGGITQSPKYLFRKEGQNVTLSCEQNLNHDAMYWYRQDPGQGLRLIYYSQIVNDFQKGDIAEGYSVSREKKESFPLTVTSAQKNPTAFYLCASSSHKASGRVDEQFFGPGTRLTVL.

This chain uses TRBV14 with TRBJ2-4; TCRdb designates TRBD1, a call that cannot be tested without DNA. The CDR3 sequence is 15 residues long. Germline V gene lookup returns CDR1 SGHDN and CDR2 FVKESK. The CDR3 sequence: CASSRTGTGANIQYF. Full variable domain (outside the CDR3, taken from reference TRBV14 and TRBJ2-4): EAGVTQFPSHSVIEKGQTVTLRCDPISGHDNLYWYRRVMGKEIKFLLHFVKESKQDESGMPNNRFLAERTGGTYSTLKVQPAELEDSGVYFCASSRTGTGANIQYFGAGTRLSVL.

This chain uses TRBV27 with TRBJ1-5; the D gene TCRdb calls, TRBD1, cannot be checked with no DNA. CDR3 length: 14 residues. Looked up from germline, CDR1 is MNHEY and CDR2 is SMNVEV (reference sequence). CDR3 residues: CASSIQGAGQPQHF.

The chain links TRBV30 to TRBJ1-1. The germline V gene encodes CDR1 GTSNPN and CDR2 SVGIG (reference sequence). The CDR3 is 12 residues long. CDR3 loop: CAWTWGNTEAFF.

V is TRBV7-3 and J is TRBJ2-7; TCRdb indicates TRBD1, and absent DNA this call remains unverified. Germline CDR1 reads SGHTA; CDR2 reads FQGTGA. This CDR3 comprises 15 residues. Here the CDR3 reads CASSSRGTESYEQYF. Full variable domain (missing parts from reference TRBV7-3 and TRBJ2-7): GAGVSQTPSNKVTEKGKYVELRCDPISGHTALYWYRQSLGQGPEFLIYFQGTGAADDSGLPNDRFFAVRPEGSVSTLKIQRTERGDSAVYLCASSSRGTESYEQYFGPGTRLTVT.

The rearrangement joins TRBV5-4 to TRBJ1-1; with no DNA, the TCRdb D assignment of TRBD1 cannot be verified. The germline CDR1 and CDR2 sequences are SGHNT and YYREEE (reference sequence). There are 14 residues in the CDR3. CDR3 protein: CASSAGQGRTEAFF.